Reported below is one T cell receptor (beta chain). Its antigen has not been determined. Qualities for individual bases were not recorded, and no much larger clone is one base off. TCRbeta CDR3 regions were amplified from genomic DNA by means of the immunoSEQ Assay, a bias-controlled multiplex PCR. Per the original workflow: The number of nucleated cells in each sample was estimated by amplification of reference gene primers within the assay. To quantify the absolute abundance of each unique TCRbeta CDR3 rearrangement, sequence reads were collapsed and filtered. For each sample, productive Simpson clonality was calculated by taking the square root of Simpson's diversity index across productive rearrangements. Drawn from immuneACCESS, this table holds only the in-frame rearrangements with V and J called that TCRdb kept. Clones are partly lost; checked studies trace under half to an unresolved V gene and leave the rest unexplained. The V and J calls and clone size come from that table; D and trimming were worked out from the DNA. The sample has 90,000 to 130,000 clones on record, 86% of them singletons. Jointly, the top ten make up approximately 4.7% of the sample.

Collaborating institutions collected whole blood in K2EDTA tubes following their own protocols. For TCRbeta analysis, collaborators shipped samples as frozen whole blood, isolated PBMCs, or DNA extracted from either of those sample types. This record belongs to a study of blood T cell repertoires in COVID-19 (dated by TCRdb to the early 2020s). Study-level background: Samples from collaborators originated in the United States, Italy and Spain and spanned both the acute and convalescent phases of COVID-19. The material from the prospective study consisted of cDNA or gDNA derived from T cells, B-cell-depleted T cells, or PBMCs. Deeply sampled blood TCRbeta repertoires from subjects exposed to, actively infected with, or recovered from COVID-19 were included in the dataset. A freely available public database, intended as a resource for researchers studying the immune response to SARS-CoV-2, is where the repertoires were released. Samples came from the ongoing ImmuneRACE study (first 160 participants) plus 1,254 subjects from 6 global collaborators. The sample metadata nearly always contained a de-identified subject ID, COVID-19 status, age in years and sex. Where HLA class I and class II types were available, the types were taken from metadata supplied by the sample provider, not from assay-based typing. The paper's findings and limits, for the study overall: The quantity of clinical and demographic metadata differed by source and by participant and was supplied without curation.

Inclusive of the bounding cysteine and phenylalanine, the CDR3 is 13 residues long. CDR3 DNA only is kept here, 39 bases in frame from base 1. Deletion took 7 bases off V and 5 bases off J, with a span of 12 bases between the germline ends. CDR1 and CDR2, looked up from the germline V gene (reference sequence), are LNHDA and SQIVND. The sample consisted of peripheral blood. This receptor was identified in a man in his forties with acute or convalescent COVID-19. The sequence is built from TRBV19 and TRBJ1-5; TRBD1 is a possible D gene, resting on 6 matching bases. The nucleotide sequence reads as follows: TGTGCCAGTAACAGGGTTTTGGATCAGCCCCAGCATTTT. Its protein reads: CASNRVLDQPQHF.